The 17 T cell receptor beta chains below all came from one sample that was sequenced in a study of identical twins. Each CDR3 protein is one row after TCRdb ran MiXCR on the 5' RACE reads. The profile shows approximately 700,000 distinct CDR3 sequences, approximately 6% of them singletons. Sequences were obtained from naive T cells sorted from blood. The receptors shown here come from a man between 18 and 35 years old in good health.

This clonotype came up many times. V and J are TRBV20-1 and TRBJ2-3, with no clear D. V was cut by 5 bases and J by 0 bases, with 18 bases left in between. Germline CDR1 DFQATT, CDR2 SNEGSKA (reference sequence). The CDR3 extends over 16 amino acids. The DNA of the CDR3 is TGCAGTGCTGTCGGCTTCGGCGTTTCTAGCACAGATACGCAGTATTTT. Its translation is CSAVGFGVSSTDTQYF.

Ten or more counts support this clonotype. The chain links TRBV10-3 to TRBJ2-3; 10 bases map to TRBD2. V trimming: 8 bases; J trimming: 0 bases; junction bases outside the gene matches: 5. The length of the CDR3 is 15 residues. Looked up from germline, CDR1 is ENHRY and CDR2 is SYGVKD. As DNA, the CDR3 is TGTGCCATCCAGGCTAGCGGGAGTAGCACAGATACGCAGTATTTT. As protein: CAIQASGSSTDTQYF.

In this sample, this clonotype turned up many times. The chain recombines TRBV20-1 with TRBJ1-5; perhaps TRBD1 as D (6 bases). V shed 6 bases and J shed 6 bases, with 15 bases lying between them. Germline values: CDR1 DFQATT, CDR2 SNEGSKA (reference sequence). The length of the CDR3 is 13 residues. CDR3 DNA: TGCAGTGCATCTCTAGGGGGGAGTCAGCCCCAGCATTTT. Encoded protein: CSASLGGSQPQHF.

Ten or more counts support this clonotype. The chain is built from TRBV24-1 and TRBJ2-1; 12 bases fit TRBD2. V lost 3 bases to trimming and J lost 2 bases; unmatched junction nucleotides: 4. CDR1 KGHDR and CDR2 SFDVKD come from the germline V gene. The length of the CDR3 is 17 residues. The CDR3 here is CATSDRTSGMPYNEQFF. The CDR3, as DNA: TGTGCCACCAGTGATCGGACTAGCGGGATGCCCTACAATGAGCAGTTCTTC.

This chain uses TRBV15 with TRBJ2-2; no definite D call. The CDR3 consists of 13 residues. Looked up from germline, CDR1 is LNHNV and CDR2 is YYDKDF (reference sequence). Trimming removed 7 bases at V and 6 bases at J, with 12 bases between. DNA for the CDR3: TGTGCCACCACCCCAGAGAGACCCGGGGAGCTGTTTTTT. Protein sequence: CATTPERPGELFF.

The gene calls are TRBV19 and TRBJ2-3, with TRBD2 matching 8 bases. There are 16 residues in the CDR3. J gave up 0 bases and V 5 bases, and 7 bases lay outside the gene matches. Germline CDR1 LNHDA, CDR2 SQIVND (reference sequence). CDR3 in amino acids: CASSHLSGASTDTQYF. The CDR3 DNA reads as TGTGCCAGTAGTCACCTTAGCGGGGCTAGCACAGATACGCAGTATTTT.

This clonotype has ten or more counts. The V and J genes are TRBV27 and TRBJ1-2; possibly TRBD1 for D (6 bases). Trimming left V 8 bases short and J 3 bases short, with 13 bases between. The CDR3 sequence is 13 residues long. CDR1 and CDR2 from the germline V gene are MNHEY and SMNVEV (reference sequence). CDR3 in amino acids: CASGQPEDYGYTF. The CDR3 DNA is TGTGCCAGCGGACAGCCGGAGGACTATGGCTACACCTTC.

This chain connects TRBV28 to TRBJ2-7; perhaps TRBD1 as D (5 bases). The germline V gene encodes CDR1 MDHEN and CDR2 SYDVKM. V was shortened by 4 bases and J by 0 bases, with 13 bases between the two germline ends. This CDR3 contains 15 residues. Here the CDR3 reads CASSSRQSSSYEQYF. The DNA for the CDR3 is TGTGCCAGCAGTTCCCGACAGTCGAGCTCCTACGAGCAGTACTTC.

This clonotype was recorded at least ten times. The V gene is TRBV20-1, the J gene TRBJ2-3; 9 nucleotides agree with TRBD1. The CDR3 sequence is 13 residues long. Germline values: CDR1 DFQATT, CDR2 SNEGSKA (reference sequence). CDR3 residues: CRGDRGKTDTQYF. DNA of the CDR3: TGCAGGGGAGACAGGGGGAAAACAGATACGCAGTATTTT.

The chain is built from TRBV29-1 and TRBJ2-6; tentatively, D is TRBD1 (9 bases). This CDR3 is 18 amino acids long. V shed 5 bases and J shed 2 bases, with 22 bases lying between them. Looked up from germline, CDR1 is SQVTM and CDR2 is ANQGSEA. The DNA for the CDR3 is TGCAGCGTTAGCCGCCCGGGACAGGGACTAGCTGGGGCCAACGTCCTGACTTTC. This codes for CSVSRPGQGLAGANVLTF.

CDR3 residues: CASSLGPTGPLGTQYF. The CDR3 DNA sequence: TGTGCCAGCAGCTTAGGGCCGACAGGGCCACTAGGGACCCAGTACTTC. V gene TRBV11-2 combines with J gene TRBJ2-5, with 7 bases fitting TRBD1. V shed 1 base, J shed 7 bases, and the junction held 12 bases outside the gene matches. The CDR3 sequence is 16 residues long. Germline CDR1 and CDR2: SGHAT and FQNNGV.

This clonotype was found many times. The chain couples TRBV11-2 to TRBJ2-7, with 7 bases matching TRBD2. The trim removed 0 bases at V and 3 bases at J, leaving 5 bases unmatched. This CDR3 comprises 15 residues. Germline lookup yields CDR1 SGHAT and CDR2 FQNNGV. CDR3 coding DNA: TGTGCCAGCAGCTTAGATCCAGCGGGGAACTACGAGCAGTACTTC. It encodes CASSLDPAGNYEQYF.

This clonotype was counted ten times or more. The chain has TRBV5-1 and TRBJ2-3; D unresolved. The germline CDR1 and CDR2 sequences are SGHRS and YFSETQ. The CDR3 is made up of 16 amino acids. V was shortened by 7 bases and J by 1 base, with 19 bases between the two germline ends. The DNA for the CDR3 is TGCGCCAGCCGATGGACGAGTAGTGTCCGCACAGATACGCAGTATTTT. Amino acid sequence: CASRWTSSVRTDTQYF.

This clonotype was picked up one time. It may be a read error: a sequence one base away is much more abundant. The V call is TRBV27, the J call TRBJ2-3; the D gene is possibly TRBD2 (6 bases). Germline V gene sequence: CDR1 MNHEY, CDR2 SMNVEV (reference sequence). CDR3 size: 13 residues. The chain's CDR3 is CASKEGTTDTQFF. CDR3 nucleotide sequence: TGTGCCAGCAAGGAGGGAACAACAGATACGCAGTTTTTT.

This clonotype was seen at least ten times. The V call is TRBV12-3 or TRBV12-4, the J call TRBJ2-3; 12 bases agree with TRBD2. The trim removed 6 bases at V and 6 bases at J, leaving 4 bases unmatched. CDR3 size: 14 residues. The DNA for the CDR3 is TGTGCCAGCAGGACTAGCGGGAGTGTTGATACGCAGTATTTT. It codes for CASRTSGSVDTQYF.

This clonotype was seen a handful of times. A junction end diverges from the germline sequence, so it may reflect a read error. CDR3 loop: CASSLPPGLAGGQLF. The CDR3 DNA reads TGTGCCAGCAGCTTACCACCGGGACTAGCGGGAGGCCAGCTCTTC. This sequence joins TRBV7-9 and TRBJ2-1, with 15 nucleotides matching TRBD2. The germline V gene encodes CDR1 SEHNR and CDR2 FQNEAQ (reference sequence). This CDR3 region has 15 residues.

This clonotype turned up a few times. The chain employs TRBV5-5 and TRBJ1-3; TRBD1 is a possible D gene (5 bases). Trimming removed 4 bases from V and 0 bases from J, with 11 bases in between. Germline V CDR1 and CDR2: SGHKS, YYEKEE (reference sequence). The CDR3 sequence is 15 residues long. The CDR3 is CASSRVQGSGNTIYF. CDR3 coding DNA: TGTGCCAGCAGCCGGGTTCAGGGCTCTGGAAACACCATATATTTT.